The 3 T cell receptor beta chains below come from one sample, sequenced in a study of blood T cell repertoires in COVID-19. The protocol was immunoSEQ multiplex PCR, while the TCRdb copy is restricted to in-frame clones and leaves out a portion. Of 200,000 or so clones in the sample, roughly 80% were seen once. The specimen sequenced was PBMCs or T cells enriched from blood (not recorded which). These receptors came from a woman aged 40 to 50 with acute COVID-19.

On this clone itself: In the same sample, other DNA sequences code for this CDR3. The chain joins TRBV18 to TRBJ1-1; D perhaps matches TRBD1 (5 bases). This CDR3 comprises 13 residues. The germline V gene has CDR1 KGHSH and CDR2 LQKENI. The V end lost 3 bases, the J end lost 1 base, and 6 bases lay between the germline ends. The CDR3 DNA reads as TGTGCCAGCTCACCCACAGGGAACACTGAAGCTTTCTTT. This codes for CASSPTGNTEAFF.

The chain couples TRBV7-9 to TRBJ1-4, with D perhaps matching TRBD1 (6 bases). The CDR3 sequence is 16 residues long. Germline lookup yields CDR1 SEHNR and CDR2 FQNEAQ (reference sequence). With 5 bases removed from V and 3 bases from J, the gap between germline ends came to 16 bases. CDR3 in amino acids: CASSRIQGPSNEKLFF. CDR3 DNA: TGTGCCAGCAGCCGAATCCAGGGGCCTTCTAATGAAAAACTGTTTTTT.

This clone was recorded only once. The chain uses TRBV30 and TRBJ1-3; D may be TRBD1 (5 bases). CDR1 GTSNPN and CDR2 SVGIG come from the germline V gene (reference sequence). This CDR3 region has 14 residues. V dropped 1 base and J dropped 2 bases, with 9 bases sitting between them. For the CDR3, the DNA is TGTGCCTGGAGTGCAGGGTCGACTGGAAACACCATATATTTT. This translates into CAWSAGSTGNTIYF.